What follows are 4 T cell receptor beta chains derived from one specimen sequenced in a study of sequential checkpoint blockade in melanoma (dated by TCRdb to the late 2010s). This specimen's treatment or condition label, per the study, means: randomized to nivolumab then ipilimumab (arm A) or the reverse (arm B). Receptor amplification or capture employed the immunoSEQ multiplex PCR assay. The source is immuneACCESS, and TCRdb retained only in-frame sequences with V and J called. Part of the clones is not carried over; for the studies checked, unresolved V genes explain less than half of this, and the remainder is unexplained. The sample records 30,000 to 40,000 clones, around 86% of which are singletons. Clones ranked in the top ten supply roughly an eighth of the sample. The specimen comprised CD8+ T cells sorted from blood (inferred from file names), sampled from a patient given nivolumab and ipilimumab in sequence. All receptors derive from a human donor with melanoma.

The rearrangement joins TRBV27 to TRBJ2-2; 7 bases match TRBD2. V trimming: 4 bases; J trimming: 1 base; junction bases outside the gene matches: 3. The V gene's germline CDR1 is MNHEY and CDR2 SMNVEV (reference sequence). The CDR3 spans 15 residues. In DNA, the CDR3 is TGTGCCAGCAGTTGGTCTAGCGGGAACACCGGGGAGCTGTTTTTT. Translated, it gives CASSWSSGNTGELFF.

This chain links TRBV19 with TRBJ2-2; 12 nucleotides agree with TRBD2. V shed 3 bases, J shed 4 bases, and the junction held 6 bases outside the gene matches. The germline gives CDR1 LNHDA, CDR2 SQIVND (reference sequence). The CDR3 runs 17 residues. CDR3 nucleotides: TGTGCCAGTAGTATGACTAGCGGGAGAGCTTCCACCGGGGAGCTGTTTTTT. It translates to CASSMTSGRASTGELFF.

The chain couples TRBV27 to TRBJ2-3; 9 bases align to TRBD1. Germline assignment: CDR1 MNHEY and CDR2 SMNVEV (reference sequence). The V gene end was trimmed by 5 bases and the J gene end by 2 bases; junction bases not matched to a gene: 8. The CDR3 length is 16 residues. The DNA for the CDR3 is TGTGCCAGCAGTCCACCCGGGACAGGGTACACAGATACGCAGTATTTT. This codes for CASSPPGTGYTDTQYF.

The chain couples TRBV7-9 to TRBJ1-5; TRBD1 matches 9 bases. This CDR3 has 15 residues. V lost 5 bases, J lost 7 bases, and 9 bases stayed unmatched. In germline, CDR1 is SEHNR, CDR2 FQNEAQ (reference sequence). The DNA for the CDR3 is TGTGCCAGCAGCCCCGGGACAGGGCCTAGGCAGCCCCAGCATTTT. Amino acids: CASSPGTGPRQPQHF.